This T cell receptor beta chain was retrieved from a study of cytomegalovirus exposure and HLA in healthy donors. Findings and limits, study-wide: Upon later analysis, TCR association rates were observed to vary by HLA locus, being highest for DRB1 and lowest for HLA-C. Per a prior analysis, the majority of TCR beta V segments were productive roughly 90% or roughly 30% of the time. Presence/absence analysis assumed near-uniform sequencing depth across donors.

About this clone itself: Its cognate antigen is unknown.

Use of 60 Vbeta and 13 Jbeta primers characterized the PCR. Method: immunoSEQ multiplex PCR; TCRdb's copy keeps in-frame clones and lacks some. This table has approximately 150,000 clones, 80% appearing once. In germline, CDR1 is LNHDA, CDR2 SQIVND (reference sequence). Unmatched junction bases numbered 8, after V lost 4 bases and J lost 5 bases. The CDR3 has 16 residues. Sequenced material: PBMCs. This TCR was sampled from a woman aged 50 to 60 in good health and CMV-seronegative. The rearrangement links TRBV19 to TRBJ1-5; 10 nucleotides line up with TRBD1. Here the CDR3 reads CASSTPQTGGDQPQHF. CDR3 bases: TGTGCCAGTAGTACTCCCCAGACAGGGGGCGATCAGCCCCAGCATTTT.